Sequencing of this T cell receptor (beta chain) was carried out in a study of T cell responses to AZD1222 COVID-19 vaccine (dated by TCRdb to about 2021). Study-wide context: AZD1222 recipients given second doses at about 4 weeks or at about 12 weeks were pooled, since spike-specific TCR depth and breadth were not found to differ between the two schedules. TCR sequencing was performed for fewer than 250 trial participants, of whom around 200 were given two doses of AZD1222 and about 25 were given two doses of MenACWY control vaccine. Trial participants were enrolled by age into 18-55, 56-69 and 70-plus year subgroups, with roughly 160, 29 and 62 TCR-sequenced participants respectively.

The germline V gene gives CDR1 as ENHRY and CDR2 as SYGVKD. Trimming at the junction amounts to 4 bases on V and 4 bases on J, and the germline ends lie 8 bases apart. Including the terminal cysteine and phenylalanine, the CDR3 comprises 13 residues. Only the CDR3 DNA stays, 39 bases, in frame from base 1. What the study reported, not specific to this receptor: Spike-specific TCR breadth and depth rose significantly after two AZD1222 doses compared with day 0 and with MenACWY recipients. Participants were mostly white British and included more females than males, and it was suggested by the authors that clonal diversity may have been underestimated. Because no day 14 peak-response samples were available, repertoires were characterized only after the peak T cell response. Reportedly, almost half of the unique spike-specific TCRs recognized epitopes lying outside the regions that are mutated in the B.1.351 and B.1.1.7 variants. Conclusions about previously exposed vaccinees are limited because only six or seven AZD1222 recipients were SARS-CoV-2 seropositive at baseline. The 56-69-year group was small, and its depth increase did not reach significance, likely because of low power. CD4 TCRs associated with the vaccine covered the entire spike protein, and the dominant responses were in regions 160-218 and 743-854.

As for this clone: What antigen it recognizes has not been identified. Base qualities are missing; no much larger clone stands one base away.

The time point label for this specimen denotes: baseline before first vaccination. The vaccinee samples were drawn from two UK trials, COV001 and COV002, one of which was a single-blind randomized controlled phase 2/3 trial testing AZD1222 (ChAdOx1 nCoV-19) in healthy adults. For TCRbeta chain sequencing, PBMC samples were collected from trial participants at day 0 and at day 28 after the second dose. The CDR3 regions of human TCRbeta chains were analyzed by immunosequencing. Per the authors' processing: Repertoire TCRs were checked for matches against a reference library of SARS-CoV-2-specific TCRs that had been generated using the MIRA antigen-specificity platform. Breadth was defined as the fraction of unique TCRs that were SARS-CoV-2-associated, and depth was defined as the fraction of total T cells that were SARS-CoV-2-associated. Using the MIRA data, every spike-specific TCR was mapped to the spike region that the TCR reacted to and assigned to either a CD4 or a CD8 class. Log10-transformed breadth and depth values were compared by one-way ANOVA with Sidak's multiple comparisons tests. Imported from immuneACCESS, the table was reduced by TCRdb to in-frame sequences with V and J called. These copies leave out some clones; in studies compared against another copy, an unresolved V gene accounts for under half, and the cause of the remainder is not known. V and J calls plus clone size are reproduced from that table; the DNA served to infer D and trimming. The sample table records 110,000 to 150,000 clones; 93% of these occur just once. Clones ranked in the top ten supply approximately 5% of the sample.

This chain joins TRBV10-3 to TRBJ1-5, with the D gene call left open. This sequence originates from an adult in good health. The source material was peripheral blood, sampled on day 0 of AZD1222 vaccination. The DNA is as follows: TGTGCCATCAGTGTTGGGCTAAATCAGCCCCAGCATTTT. Translated, this gives CAISVGLNQPQHF.